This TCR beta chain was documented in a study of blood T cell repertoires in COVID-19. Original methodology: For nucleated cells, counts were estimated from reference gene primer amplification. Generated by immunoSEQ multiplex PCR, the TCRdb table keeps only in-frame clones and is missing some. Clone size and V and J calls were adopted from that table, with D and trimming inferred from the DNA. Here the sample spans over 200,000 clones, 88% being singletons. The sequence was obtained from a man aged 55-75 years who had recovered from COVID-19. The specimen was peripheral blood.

CDR3 sequence: CASIEDSRSYNEQFF. DNA for the CDR3: TGTGCCAGCATTGAGGACTCTCGCTCCTACAATGAGCAGTTCTTC. V and J are TRBV6-6 and TRBJ2-1, with D possibly being TRBD2 (5 bases). Trimming removed 7 bases at V and 0 bases at J, with 13 bases between. Germline V gene lookup returns CDR1 MNHNY and CDR2 SVGAGI (reference sequence). This CDR3 region has 15 residues.